Shown below are 11 T cell receptor beta chains from a single sample sequenced in a study of blood T cell repertoires in COVID-19. Produced via immunoSEQ multiplex PCR; TCRdb's table is partial and in-frame only. The sample holds 95,000 to 100,000 clones, around 90% seen once. What was sequenced was peripheral blood. These receptors were collected from a man over 45 with acute or convalescent COVID-19.

V gene TRBV11-2 combines with J gene TRBJ1-2; TRBD1 matches at 8 bases. The J segment lost 3 bases and the V segment lost 4 bases, leaving 7 bases of the junction unmatched. Germline V gene data show CDR1 as SGHAT and CDR2 as FQNNGV. This CDR3 contains 15 residues. CDR3 sequence: CASSSSGGAHYGYTF. CDR3 DNA sequence: TGTGCCAGCAGCTCTTCAGGGGGCGCCCACTATGGCTACACCTTC.

The chain combines TRBV27 with TRBJ1-2, with 10 bases identical to TRBD1. The CDR3 sequence is 16 residues long. V was clipped by 6 bases and J by 4 bases; unmatched bases: 11. Germline CDR1 MNHEY, CDR2 SMNVEV (reference sequence). The CDR3 spells CASRYIGQGVGYGYTF. The CDR3 DNA reads as TGTGCCAGCAGATACATAGGACAGGGGGTTGGCTATGGCTACACCTTC.

The V gene is TRBV6-2 or TRBV6-3, the J gene TRBJ1-1, with D unresolved. The CDR3 contains 14 residues. Germline V gene lookup returns CDR1 MNHEY and CDR2 SVGEGT. Trimming stripped 2 bases from V and 3 bases from J, with 10 bases between. The CDR3 sequence: CASSYNGGHTEAFF. The DNA of the CDR3 is TGTGCCAGCAGTTACAACGGCGGGCACACTGAAGCTTTCTTT.

This clone came up once. The chain has TRBV11-1 and TRBJ1-6; D gene ambiguous. This CDR3 has 14 residues. V was cut by 2 bases and J by 14 bases, with 16 bases left in between. CDR1 and CDR2 from the germline V gene are SGHAT and FQDESV (reference sequence). The CDR3 spells CASSLTAGRSTLHF. As DNA, the CDR3 is TGTGCCAGCAGCTTAACGGCAGGCCGCTCCACCCTCCACTTT.

CDR3 amino acids: CASSKGQGQEKLFF. In DNA, the CDR3 is TGTGCCAGCAGCAAGGGACAGGGGCAGGAAAAACTGTTTTTT. This rearrangement joins TRBV28 to TRBJ1-4; 10 bases are a match to TRBD1. The CDR3 has 14 residues. Germline CDR1 is MDHEN and CDR2 is SYDVKM. V lost 6 bases to trimming and J lost 8 bases; unmatched junction nucleotides: 6. The full variable domain, completed using reference TRBV28 and TRBJ1-4, is DVKVTQSSRYLVKRTGEKVFLECVQDMDHENMFWYRQDPGLGLRLIYFSYDVKMKEKGDIPEGYSVSREKKERFSLILESASTNQTSMYLCASSKGQGQEKLFFGSGTQLSVL.

The V call is TRBV28, the J call TRBJ1-6; D is possibly TRBD1 (6 bases). The V gene's germline CDR1 is MDHEN and CDR2 SYDVKM. This CDR3 has 16 amino acids. V was trimmed by 9 bases and J by 2 bases, leaving 17 bases between them. CDR3 residues: CARGVQGRAYNSPLHF. DNA for the CDR3: TGTGCCAGGGGGGTACAGGGTAGAGCCTATAATTCACCCCTCCACTTT.

This sequence joins TRBV3-1 (or the pseudogene TRBV3-2) and TRBJ2-3, with D perhaps TRBD2 (6 bases). The CDR3 totals 17 residues. Germline lookup yields CDR1 LGHDT and CDR2 YNNKEL (reference sequence). V dropped 0 bases and J dropped 1 base, with 14 bases sitting between them. CDR3 sequence reads: CASSQEMVGGRTDTQYF. The CDR3 region has the DNA TGTGCCAGCAGCCAAGAGATGGTGGGGGGACGCACAGATACGCAGTATTTT.

CDR3 protein: CASSGPTPNNSPLHF. In DNA form, the CDR3 reads TGTGCCAGCAGCGGGCCCACACCGAACAATTCACCCCTCCACTTT. V gene TRBV7-8 combines with J gene TRBJ1-6, with D uncertain. Germline V lookup: CDR1 SGHVS, CDR2 FQNEAQ. The CDR3 runs to 15 residues. V was cut by 5 bases and J by 7 bases, with 15 bases left in between.

This chain connects TRBV3-1 (or the pseudogene TRBV3-2) to TRBJ1-5; TRBD1 might be the D (5 bases). V dropped 4 bases and J dropped 6 bases, with 16 bases sitting between them. The length of the CDR3 is 15 residues. Germline CDR1 reads LGHDT; CDR2 reads YNNKEL (reference sequence). DNA of the CDR3: TGTGCCAGCAGCCCCCCCCGGGGGGTAATTCAGCCCCAGCATTTT. It translates to CASSPPRGVIQPQHF.

V is TRBV19 and J is TRBJ2-1; TRBD2 matches at 8 bases. The ends lost 3 bases at V and 0 bases at J; junction bases unmatched: 1. This CDR3 region has 15 residues. Germline V gene data show CDR1 as LNHDA and CDR2 as SQIVND (reference sequence). The CDR3 spells CASSIGTSSYNEQFF. In DNA, the CDR3 is TGTGCCAGTAGTATCGGGACTAGCTCCTACAATGAGCAGTTCTTC.

The chain couples TRBV6-5 to TRBJ1-2; 7 bases align to TRBD1. The V and J ends lost 4 bases and 7 bases, in that order; junction bases with no gene match: 9. Germline V CDR1 and CDR2: MNHEY, SVGAGI. CDR3 size: 14 residues. CDR3 residues: CASSSRQGQLGYTF. The CDR3 DNA sequence: TGTGCCAGCAGTTCGCGACAGGGCCAACTTGGCTACACCTTC.